This T cell receptor (beta chain) originates from a study of identical twins. General observations from the study: Researchers reported excess low generation probability among twin-shared out-of-frame alpha sequences. Cord blood beta clonotypes that were abundant carried fewer insertions, and memory repertoires showed no such trend.

TCRdb re-called the 5' RACE reads with MiXCR, one entry per CDR3 protein. The repertoire holds about 900,000 distinct CDR3 sequences, 10% to 15% seen once, with 1.5% to 2% in the top ten. About this clonotype itself: Its antigen is as yet unknown.

Germline CDR1 is MNHEY and CDR2 is SVGAGI. V dropped 2 bases and J dropped 4 bases, with 14 bases sitting between them. CDR3 size: 16 residues. The sample also formed part of further work on yellow fever vaccine responses in identical twins.

The J gene is TRBJ2-2, the V gene TRBV6-5; possibly TRBD1 for D (5 bases). Sequencing used PBMCs. The receptor's source is a woman aged 18-29 years in good health. In DNA form, the CDR3 reads TGTGCCAGCAGTTACGAGGACAAACGGCCCACCGGGGAGCTGTTTTTT. It specifies CASSYEDKRPTGELFF.